Listed here are 14 T cell receptor beta chains from one sample, sequenced in a study of T cell repertoires in cytomegalovirus infection. TCRdb independently ran MiXCR on the reads; one entry per CDR3 protein. The table has hundreds of thousands of distinct CDR3 sequences, about two fifths seen once; the top ten hold around 44%. No antigen is known for these receptors. The sequencing used cultured PBMCs, collected from culture after CMV antigen stimulation. These receptors were obtained from a human donor in good health (CMV status not recorded). Some clones in this sample may be carry-over from other donors' samples.

This clonotype appeared a few times. The chain employs TRBV7-8 and TRBJ1-1, with D possibly being TRBD1 (5 bases). The germline V gene has CDR1 SGHVS and CDR2 FQNEAQ. V gave up 7 bases and J gave up 6 bases, with 21 bases separating them. This CDR3 has 15 residues. DNA for the CDR3: TGTGCCAGCACTAATCGTGGCCCGGGGGGTTCTGAAGCTTTCTTT. Encoded protein: CASTNRGPGGSEAFF.

This clonotype was recorded a few times. The chain has TRBV7-2 and TRBJ2-7; D not resolved. V lost 1 base to trimming and J lost 2 bases, with 15 bases between them. Germline CDR1 reads SGHTA; CDR2 reads FQGNSA. The CDR3 sequence is 16 residues long. In DNA form, the CDR3 reads TGTGCCAGCAGCTTAGTCGTCGCAGAACGTACCTACGAGCAGTACTTC. It translates to CASSLVVAERTYEQYF.

The chain links TRBV7-2 to TRBJ2-2; D is possibly TRBD1 (6 bases). CDR3 length: 13 residues. Looked up from germline, CDR1 is SGHTA and CDR2 is FQGNSA. The ends were cut back, 5 bases at V and 7 bases at J, with 11 bases in the middle. CDR3: CASSLTGIGELFF. In nucleotides, the CDR3 is TGTGCCAGCAGCCTCACAGGGATCGGGGAGCTGTTTTTT.

This clonotype showed up just a few times. The rearrangement links TRBV11-1 to TRBJ2-2; TRBD2 matches 10 bases. Trimming removed 7 bases from V and 0 bases from J; junction bases left unmatched: 5. Germline V CDR1 and CDR2: SGHAT, FQDESV (reference sequence). This CDR3 comprises 16 residues. Written as DNA, the CDR3 is TGTGCCAGCACCGAACTAGCGGGGACGAACACCGGGGAGCTGTTTTTT. Translated, it gives CASTELAGTNTGELFF.

This chain joins TRBV29-1 and TRBJ2-1, with 11 bases matching TRBD2. CDR3 length equals 19 residues. Trimming at V came to 3 bases and at J to 2 bases, leaving 15 bases not matched to a gene. Germline V gene data show CDR1 as SQVTM and CDR2 as ANQGSEA. DNA for the CDR3: TGCAGCGTTGATAGGGCGGTTAGCGGGAGGGCCGTTGCCTACAATGAGCAGTTCTTC. It encodes CSVDRAVSGRAVAYNEQFF.

The chain uses TRBV7-2 and TRBJ1-2, with 7 bases identical to TRBD1. Looked up from germline, CDR1 is SGHTA and CDR2 is FQGNSA. Trimming took 1 base from V and 8 from J; bases not matched to a gene: 13. The CDR3 runs to 16 residues. CDR3 sequence (DNA): TGTGCCAGCAGCTTAGACCCCCTCACAGGGGTAAGGGGCTACACCTTC. This encodes CASSLDPLTGVRGYTF.

J is TRBJ1-6 and V is TRBV7-2, with 7 nucleotides matching TRBD1. V trimming: 0 bases; J trimming: 7 bases; junction bases outside the gene matches: 6. CDR1 SGHTA and CDR2 FQGNSA come from the germline V gene. This CDR3 is 16 amino acids long. The CDR3 region is CASSLAGTETNSPLHF. As DNA, the CDR3 is TGTGCCAGCAGCTTAGCCGGGACAGAAACGAATTCACCCCTCCACTTT. Filled out from reference TRBV7-2 and TRBJ1-6, the complete variable domain reads GAGVSQSPSNKVTEKGKDVELRCDPISGHTALYWYRQSLGQGLEFLIYFQGNSAPDKSGLPSDRFSAERTGGSVSTLTIQRTQQEDSAVYLCASSLAGTETNSPLHFGNGTRLTVT.

This rearrangement joins TRBV28 to TRBJ2-2; the match to TRBD1 covers 9 bases. The CDR3 runs 15 residues. The V gene end was trimmed by 6 bases and the J gene end by 6 bases; junction bases not matched to a gene: 8. CDR1 and CDR2 from the germline V gene are MDHEN and SYDVKM. The CDR3 sequence: CASSAFDRGAGELFF. The CDR3 region has the DNA TGTGCCAGCAGCGCTTTTGACAGGGGGGCCGGGGAGCTGTTTTTT.

The chain joins TRBV2 to TRBJ1-2; D gene ambiguous. CDR1 SNHLY and CDR2 FYNNEI come from the germline V gene. Trimming pared 5 bases from V and 4 bases from J, leaving 11 bases between. This CDR3 has 13 residues. CDR3 residues: CASSLTAVYGYTF. The CDR3, as DNA: TGTGCCAGCAGTTTAACAGCCGTCTATGGCTACACCTTC.

This clonotype was counted only a few times. The chain couples TRBV7-2 to TRBJ2-3; D is unclear. The CDR3 consists of 16 residues. Trimming took 2 bases from V and 1 from J, leaving 13 bases between them. Germline CDR1 and CDR2: SGHTA and FQGNSA. The CDR3 nucleotides are TGTGCCAGCAGCTTAAGGGCCGGCAGACGCACAGATACGCAGTATTTT. Protein: CASSLRAGRRTDTQYF.

V gene TRBV27 combines with J gene TRBJ2-7, with D possibly matching TRBD1 (6 bases). Trimming removed 5 bases at V and 2 bases at J, with 19 bases between. This CDR3 is built from 16 residues. Per the germline V gene, CDR1 is MNHEY and CDR2 is SMNVEV (reference sequence). The DNA for the CDR3 is TGTGCCAGCAGTCGAGACAGGTTGACCAACACCTACGAGCAGTACTTC. It specifies CASSRDRLTNTYEQYF.

The chain has TRBV5-4 and TRBJ1-2; 7 positions match TRBD1. The CDR3 is made up of 16 amino acids. J lost 1 base, V lost 3 bases, and 9 bases had no gene match. CDR1 and CDR2 (germline): SGHNT, YYREEE (reference sequence). Written as DNA, the CDR3 is TGTGCCAGCAGCTCACCTCGAAGGGACAGTAACTATGGCTACACCTTC. Translated: CASSSPRRDSNYGYTF.

The genes are TRBV28 and TRBJ1-1; a possible D gene is TRBD1 (5 bases). The CDR3 has 13 residues. Germline V gene sequence: CDR1 MDHEN, CDR2 SYDVKM. With 5 bases removed from V and 3 bases from J, the gap between germline ends came to 10 bases. The CDR3 DNA sequence: TGTGCCAGCAGTCAGACAGACTACACTGAAGCTTTCTTT. This translates into CASSQTDYTEAFF.

V usage is TRBV4-3 and J usage is TRBJ1-1; 7 nucleotides match TRBD1. This CDR3 is 13 amino acids long. CDR1 and CDR2 from the germline V gene are LGHNA and YSLEER. V trimming: 5 bases; J trimming: 6 bases; junction bases outside the gene matches: 6. The CDR3 loop reads CASSTRQGSEAFF. The CDR3 DNA is TGCGCCAGCAGCACGAGACAGGGCTCTGAAGCTTTCTTT.